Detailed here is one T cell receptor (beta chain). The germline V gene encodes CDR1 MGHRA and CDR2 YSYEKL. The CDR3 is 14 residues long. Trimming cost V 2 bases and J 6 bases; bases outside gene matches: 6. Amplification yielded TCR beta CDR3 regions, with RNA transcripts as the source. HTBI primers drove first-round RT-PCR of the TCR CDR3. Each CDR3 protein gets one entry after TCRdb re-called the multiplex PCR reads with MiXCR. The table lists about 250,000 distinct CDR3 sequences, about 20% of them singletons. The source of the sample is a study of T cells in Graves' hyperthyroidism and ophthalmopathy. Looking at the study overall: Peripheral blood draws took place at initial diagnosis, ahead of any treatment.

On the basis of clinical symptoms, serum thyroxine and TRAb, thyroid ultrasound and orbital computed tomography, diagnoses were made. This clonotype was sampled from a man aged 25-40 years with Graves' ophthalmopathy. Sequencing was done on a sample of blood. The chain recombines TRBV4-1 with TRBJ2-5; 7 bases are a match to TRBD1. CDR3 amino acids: CASSQQPGGQTQYF. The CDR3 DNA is TGCGCCAGCAGCCAACAACCAGGGGGACAGACCCAGTACTTC.